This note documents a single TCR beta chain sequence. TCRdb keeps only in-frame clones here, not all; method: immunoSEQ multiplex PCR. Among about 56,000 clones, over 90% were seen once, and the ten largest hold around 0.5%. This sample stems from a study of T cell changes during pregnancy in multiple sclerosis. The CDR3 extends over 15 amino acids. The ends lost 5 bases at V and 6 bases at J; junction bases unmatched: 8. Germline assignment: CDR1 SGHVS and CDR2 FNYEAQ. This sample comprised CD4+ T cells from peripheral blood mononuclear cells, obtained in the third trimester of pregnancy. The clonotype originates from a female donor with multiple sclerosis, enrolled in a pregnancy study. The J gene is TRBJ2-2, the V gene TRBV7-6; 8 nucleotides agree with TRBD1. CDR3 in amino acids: CASSPDRVGPGELFF. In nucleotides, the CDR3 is TGTGCCAGCAGCCCGGACAGGGTTGGTCCCGGGGAGCTGTTTTTT.